Each of the 23 T cell receptor beta chains below was sequenced from the same sample in a study of early stage breast cancer tumors. Produced via immunoSEQ multiplex PCR; TCRdb's table is partial and in-frame only. The sample lists about 28,000 clones; 80% were seen once. The sequenced material came from blood. These receptors originate from a person between 60 and 70 years old with breast cancer.

The chain couples TRBV18 to TRBJ2-1, with D uncertain. CDR1 KGHSH and CDR2 LQKENI come from the germline V gene. The CDR3 loop spans 16 amino acids. V was cut by 6 bases and J by 0 bases, with 15 bases left in between. The DNA for the CDR3 is TGTGCCAGCTCGCTCGTAAAACACCGCTCCTACAATGAGCAGTTCTTC. The encoded protein is CASSLVKHRSYNEQFF.

Written as DNA, the CDR3 is TGTGCCAGCAGAACAGACCTTAACTATGGCTACACCTTC. Translated: CASRTDLNYGYTF. This chain links TRBV6-5 with TRBJ1-2; D uncertain. Germline V gives CDR1 MNHEY, CDR2 SVGAGI. V was trimmed by 6 bases and J by 1 base, leaving 9 bases between them. The CDR3 is 13 amino acids.

The chain links TRBV5-1 to TRBJ2-5; maybe TRBD1 (5 bases). The V end lost 6 bases, the J end lost 1 base, and 10 bases lay between the germline ends. Germline CDR1 SGHRS, CDR2 YFSETQ. This CDR3 contains 13 residues. The CDR3: CASTDRFQETQYF. The DNA of the CDR3 is TGCGCCAGCACCGACAGATTCCAAGAGACCCAGTACTTC.

The V call is TRBV7-9, the J call TRBJ2-7, with 10 positions matching TRBD1. Trimming removed 5 bases from V and 1 base from J; junction bases left unmatched: 8. The CDR3 loop spans 16 amino acids. From germline, CDR1 is SEHNR and CDR2 FQNEAQ (reference sequence). CDR3 sequence reads: CASSPSSGQGSYEQYF. The CDR3 DNA reads as TGTGCCAGCAGCCCTAGTTCGGGACAGGGGTCCTACGAGCAGTACTTC.

V usage is TRBV11-3 and J usage is TRBJ2-3; no clear D gene. The CDR3 consists of 15 residues. V shed 5 bases and J shed 5 bases, with 17 bases lying between them. Looked up from germline, CDR1 is SGHNT and CDR2 is YENEEA. Here the CDR3 DNA reads TGTGCCAGCAGCCCTTCATCCGGGTTTGGAGATACGCAGTATTTT. Its translation is CASSPSSGFGDTQYF.

The rearrangement joins TRBV28 to TRBJ1-2, with TRBD1 as a possible D gene (6 bases). Trimming removed 4 bases at V and 2 bases at J, with 8 bases between. CDR3 length: 13 residues. In germline, CDR1 is MDHEN, CDR2 SYDVKM. The CDR3 region has the DNA TGTGCCAGCAGTTCAACAGGGAACTATGGCTACACCTTC. This translates into CASSSTGNYGYTF.

The sample holds a few counts of this clone. This chain joins TRBV5-4 and TRBJ1-5, with D hard to call. CDR3 length equals 13 residues. CDR1 and CDR2 (germline): SGHNT, YYREEE (reference sequence). V dropped 4 bases and J dropped 3 bases, with 8 bases sitting between them. Written as DNA, the CDR3 is TGTGCCAGCAGCGCCGACACCAATCAGCCCCAGCATTTT. Amino acids: CASSADTNQPQHF.

On this clone: Its ends do not fully match the called genes, so a read error is possible. This rearrangement joins TRBV20-1 to TRBJ2-7, with a tentative D call TRBD2 (6 bases). The CDR3 is made up of 10 amino acids. The germline gives CDR1 DFQATT, CDR2 SNEGSKA (reference sequence). The CDR3 DNA sequence: TGCAGTACACATACCGGGACTCATTTCTTC. Residues: CSTHTGTHFF.

The J gene is TRBJ1-1, the V gene TRBV9, with D perhaps matching TRBD1 (6 bases). The CDR3 contains 13 residues. The germline V gene has CDR1 SGDLS and CDR2 YYNGEE. The germline V and J ends were trimmed by 4 bases and 3 bases, with 10 bases remaining between them. The CDR3: CASSSEGDTEAFF. CDR3 coding DNA: TGTGCCAGCAGCAGCGAGGGGGACACTGAAGCTTTCTTT.

This clone was recorded a few times. The CDR3 region has the DNA TGTGCCAGCAGCTACCAACCCCCCATCGGGGGAATTAACAATGAGCAGTTCTTC. Translating it yields CASSYQPPIGGINNEQFF. The chain joins TRBV13 to TRBJ2-1; D might be TRBD2 (6 bases). CDR1 PRHDT and CDR2 FYEKMQ come from the germline V gene (reference sequence). Trimming cost V 4 bases and J 5 bases, with 24 bases left between them. The length of the CDR3 is 18 residues.

The genes are TRBV5-1 and TRBJ2-1; TRBD2 is a possible D gene (7 bases). Germline V lookup: CDR1 SGHRS, CDR2 YFSETQ. Trimming took 0 bases from V and 9 from J, leaving 13 bases between them. The CDR3 covers 14 residues. The CDR3 loop reads CASSLGLAGVEQFF. CDR3 DNA sequence: TGCGCCAGCAGCTTGGGACTAGCAGGGGTTGAGCAGTTCTTC.

J is TRBJ2-5 and V is TRBV27; 10 bases line up with TRBD2. In germline, CDR1 is MNHEY, CDR2 SMNVEV (reference sequence). The V and J ends lost 5 bases and 6 bases, in that order; junction bases with no gene match: 6. CDR3 length: 14 residues. The CDR3 DNA sequence: TGTGCCAGCAGTCTCGGGACTAGCGCGAAGACCCAGTACTTC. Translation gives CASSLGTSAKTQYF.

The DNA of the CDR3 is TGTGCCAGCAGCTTATCGTCGGGGACTGAAGCTTTCTTT. Translating gives CASSLSSGTEAFF. V and J are TRBV7-9 and TRBJ1-1, with D unclear. This CDR3 has 13 amino acids. Trimming took off 2 bases at V and 5 bases at J, with 9 bases between the two ends. Looked up from germline, CDR1 is SEHNR and CDR2 is FQNEAQ (reference sequence).

This clone occurred once. The rearrangement uses TRBV9 and TRBJ1-2; D gene uncertain. The CDR3 runs to 17 residues. Germline CDR1 reads SGDLS; CDR2 reads YYNGEE. Deletions cut 0 bases from V and 4 bases from J, with 19 bases between. The DNA of the CDR3 is TGTGCCAGCAGCGTAGGAAGTTTAGCGGAGGGTTTCTATGGCTACACCTTC. Protein: CASSVGSLAEGFYGYTF.

The rearrangement joins TRBV28 to TRBJ2-1; D perhaps matches TRBD2 (6 bases). The V gene's germline CDR1 is MDHEN and CDR2 SYDVKM. The CDR3 has 13 residues. V lost 7 bases, J lost 6 bases, and 13 bases lay in between. As DNA, the CDR3 is TGTGCCAGCAATATCGGGAGACGCAATGAGCAGTTCTTC. This codes for CASNIGRRNEQFF.

The chain carries TRBV5-1 and TRBJ2-1; maybe TRBD2 (6 bases). The ends were cut back, 2 bases at V and 6 bases at J, with 9 bases in the middle. CDR1 is SGHRS, CDR2 YFSETQ, per germline. The CDR3 spans 13 residues. In DNA, the CDR3 is TGCGCCAGCAGCTTTCTGGGGGGCAATGAGCAGTTCTTC. It is translated as CASSFLGGNEQFF.

The CDR3 loop is CASRTDYERYEQFF. In DNA, the CDR3 is TGCGCCAGCAGAACGGACTATGAGCGGTATGAGCAGTTCTTC. The chain joins TRBV5-1 to TRBJ2-1; possibly TRBD2 for D (6 bases). Trimming removed 5 bases at V and 8 bases at J, with 17 bases between. Germline V gene lookup returns CDR1 SGHRS and CDR2 YFSETQ. The CDR3 is made up of 14 amino acids.

This chain connects TRBV14 to TRBJ2-7; 13 nucleotides align to TRBD2. The CDR3 totals 16 residues. Unmatched junction bases numbered 2, after V lost 2 bases and J lost 1 base. Looked up from germline, CDR1 is SGHDN and CDR2 is FVKESK. DNA of the CDR3: TGTGCCAGCAGCCAAAGACTAGCGGGAGGTTCCTACGAGCAGTACTTC. Translation gives CASSQRLAGGSYEQYF. The full variable domain, rest sourced from reference TRBV14 and TRBJ2-7, is EAGVTQFPSHSVIEKGQTVTLRCDPISGHDNLYWYRRVMGKEIKFLLHFVKESKQDESGMPNNRFLAERTGGTYSTLKVQPAELEDSGVYFCASSQRLAGGSYEQYFGPGTRLTVT.

Only a few counts were recorded for this clone. The J gene is TRBJ1-3, the V gene TRBV19; D is unresolved. Germline values: CDR1 LNHDA, CDR2 SQIVND (reference sequence). Trimming cost V 2 bases and J 0 bases, with 5 bases left between them. The CDR3 is 14 amino acids. CDR3 coding DNA: TGTGCCAGTAGTATACGGGGCTCTGGAAACACCATATATTTT. Encoded protein: CASSIRGSGNTIYF.

A single count supports this clone. This same CDR3 is encoded by further DNA sequences in the sample. V gene TRBV28 combines with J gene TRBJ1-1, with D perhaps matching TRBD1 (6 bases). This CDR3 is 14 amino acids long. The germline V and J ends were trimmed by 6 bases and 0 bases, with 11 bases remaining between them. Per germline, CDR1 MDHEN and CDR2 SYDVKM. Here the CDR3 DNA reads TGTGCCAGCAGGAAGGGGGTCATGAACACTGAAGCTTTCTTT. Translation gives CASRKGVMNTEAFF.

In this sample, this clone turned up once. The rearrangement links TRBV30 to TRBJ2-4; 11 nucleotides match TRBD2. This CDR3 is built from 13 residues. V lost 4 bases, J lost 6 bases, and 2 bases stayed unmatched. CDR1 and CDR2 from the germline V gene are GTSNPN and SVGIG (reference sequence). The CDR3 here is CAWKTSGVNIQYF. CDR3 coding DNA: TGTGCCTGGAAGACTAGCGGGGTAAACATTCAGTACTTC.

This CDR3 is CVSSKGGQGSTEAFF. Written as DNA, the CDR3 is TGTGTAAGCAGCAAGGGGGGACAGGGTAGCACTGAAGCTTTCTTT. This chain uses TRBV5-4 with TRBJ1-1, with 9 bases lining up with TRBD1. This CDR3 comprises 15 residues. Germline values: CDR1 SGHNT, CDR2 YYREEE (reference sequence). Using reference TRBV5-4 and TRBJ1-1 for the parts outside the CDR3, the full variable domain is ETGVTQSPTHLIKTRGQQVTLRCSSQSGHNTVSWYQQALGQGPQFIFQYYREEENGRGNFPPRFSGLQFPNYSSELNVNALELDDSALYLCVSSKGGQGSTEAFFGQGTRLTVV.

V usage is TRBV30 and J usage is TRBJ1-5; TRBD1 aligns across 7 bases. Losses at the gene ends were 2 bases for V and 6 bases for J; bases not matched to a gene: 7. Per germline, CDR1 GTSNPN and CDR2 SVGIG (reference sequence). The length of the CDR3 is 14 residues. CDR3 nucleotides: TGTGCCTGGAGTAAGACAGGGTTTGGTCAGCCCCAGCATTTT. It codes for CAWSKTGFGQPQHF.